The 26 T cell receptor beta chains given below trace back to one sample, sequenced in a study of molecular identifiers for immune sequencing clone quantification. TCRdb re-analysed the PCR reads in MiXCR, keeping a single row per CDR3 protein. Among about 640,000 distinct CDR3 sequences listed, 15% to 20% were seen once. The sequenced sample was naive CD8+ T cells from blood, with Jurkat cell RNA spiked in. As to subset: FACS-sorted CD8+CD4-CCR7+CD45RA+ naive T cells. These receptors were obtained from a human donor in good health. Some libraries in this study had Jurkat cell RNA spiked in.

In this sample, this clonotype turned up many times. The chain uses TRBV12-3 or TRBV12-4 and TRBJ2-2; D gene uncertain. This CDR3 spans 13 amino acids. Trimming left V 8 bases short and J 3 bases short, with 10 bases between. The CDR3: CASSYTDTGELFF. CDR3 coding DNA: TGTGCCAGCTCCTATACGGACACCGGGGAGCTGTTTTTT.

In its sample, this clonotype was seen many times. The DNA for the CDR3 is TGTGCCAGTTTGGGGCGGGAGGGCAAGTACAATGAGCAGTTCTTC. Translation: CASLGREGKYNEQFF. V is TRBV28 and J is TRBJ2-1; 9 bases match TRBD2. In germline, CDR1 is MDHEN, CDR2 SYDVKM. This CDR3 has 15 amino acids. After removal of 9 bases from V and 4 bases from J, the junction contained 10 bases not matched to a gene.

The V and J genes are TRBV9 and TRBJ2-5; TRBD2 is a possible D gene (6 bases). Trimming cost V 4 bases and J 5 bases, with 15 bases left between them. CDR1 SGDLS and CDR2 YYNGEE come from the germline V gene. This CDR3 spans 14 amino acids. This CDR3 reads CASSTGDPGETQYF. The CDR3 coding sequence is TGTGCCAGCAGCACGGGGGATCCGGGGGAGACCCAGTACTTC.

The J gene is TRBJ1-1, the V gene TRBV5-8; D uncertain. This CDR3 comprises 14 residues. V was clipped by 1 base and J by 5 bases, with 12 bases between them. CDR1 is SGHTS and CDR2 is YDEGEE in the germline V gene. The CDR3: CASSLLGLSTEAFF. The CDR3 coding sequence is TGTGCCAGCAGCTTGTTAGGGTTGTCTACTGAAGCTTTCTTT. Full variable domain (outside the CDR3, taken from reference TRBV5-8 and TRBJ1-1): EAGVTQSPTHLIKTRGQQATLRCSPISGHTSVYWYQQALGLGLQFLLWYDEGEERNRGNFPPRFSGRQFPNYSSELNVNALELEDSALYLCASSLLGLSTEAFFGQGTRLTVV.

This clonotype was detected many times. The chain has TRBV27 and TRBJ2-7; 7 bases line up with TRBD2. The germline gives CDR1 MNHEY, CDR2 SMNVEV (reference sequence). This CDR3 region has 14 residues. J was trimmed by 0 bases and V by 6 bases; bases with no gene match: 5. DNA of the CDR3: TGTGCCAGCAGCCCGAGGACTAGCTCCTACGAGCAGTACTTC. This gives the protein CASSPRTSSYEQYF.

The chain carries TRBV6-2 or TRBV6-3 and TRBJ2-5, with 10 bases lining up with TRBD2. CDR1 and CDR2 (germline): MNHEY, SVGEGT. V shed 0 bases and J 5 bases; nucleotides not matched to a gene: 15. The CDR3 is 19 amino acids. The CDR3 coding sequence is TGTGCCAGCAGTTACTCGAGAGGCCTAGCGGGGGTCTCGGGGGAGACCCAGTACTTC. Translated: CASSYSRGLAGVSGETQYF.

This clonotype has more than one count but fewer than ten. In DNA form, the CDR3 reads TGCAGCGTTGACAGGGGTCGAAACACCATATATTTT. Protein sequence: CSVDRGRNTIYF. The chain has TRBV29-1 and TRBJ1-3, with a possible D match to TRBD1 (6 bases). Trimming removed 3 bases at V and 5 bases at J, with 8 bases between. Germline CDR1 SQVTM, CDR2 ANQGSEA. There are 12 residues in the CDR3.

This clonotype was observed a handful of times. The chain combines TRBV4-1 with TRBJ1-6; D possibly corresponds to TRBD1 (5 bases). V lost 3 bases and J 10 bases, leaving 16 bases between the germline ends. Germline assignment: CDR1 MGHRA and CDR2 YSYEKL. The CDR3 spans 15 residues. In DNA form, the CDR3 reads TGCGCCAGCAGCCATATGGGGCAGGGAGGATCACCCCTCCACTTT. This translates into CASSHMGQGGSPLHF.

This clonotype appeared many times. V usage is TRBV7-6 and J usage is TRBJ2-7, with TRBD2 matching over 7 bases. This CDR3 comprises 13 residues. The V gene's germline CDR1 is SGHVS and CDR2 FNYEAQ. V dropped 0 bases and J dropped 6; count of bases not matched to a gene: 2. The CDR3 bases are TGTGCCAGCAGCTTAGCGCGGGGGAGCGAGCAGTACTTC. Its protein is CASSLARGSEQYF.

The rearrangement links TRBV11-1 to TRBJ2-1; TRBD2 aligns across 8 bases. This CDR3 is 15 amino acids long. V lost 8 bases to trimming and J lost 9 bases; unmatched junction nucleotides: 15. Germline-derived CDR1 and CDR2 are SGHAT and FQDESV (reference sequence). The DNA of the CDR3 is TGTGCCAGCCGACTAGCGAGAGGTGACGGGGGTGAGCAGTTCTTC. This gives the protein CASRLARGDGGEQFF.

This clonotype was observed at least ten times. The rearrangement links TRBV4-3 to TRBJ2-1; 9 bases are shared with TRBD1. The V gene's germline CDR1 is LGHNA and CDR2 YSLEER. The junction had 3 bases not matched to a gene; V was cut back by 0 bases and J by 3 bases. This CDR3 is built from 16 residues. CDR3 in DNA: TGCGCCAGCAGCCAAGACAGGACAGGGGACTACAATGAGCAGTTCTTC. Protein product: CASSQDRTGDYNEQFF.

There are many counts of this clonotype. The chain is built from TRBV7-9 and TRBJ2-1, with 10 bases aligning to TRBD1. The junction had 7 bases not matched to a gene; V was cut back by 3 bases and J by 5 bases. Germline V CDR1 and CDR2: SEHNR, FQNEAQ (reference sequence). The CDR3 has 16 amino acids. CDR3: CASSFGYGTGDNEQFF. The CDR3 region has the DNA TGTGCCAGCAGCTTCGGGTATGGGACAGGGGACAATGAGCAGTTCTTC.

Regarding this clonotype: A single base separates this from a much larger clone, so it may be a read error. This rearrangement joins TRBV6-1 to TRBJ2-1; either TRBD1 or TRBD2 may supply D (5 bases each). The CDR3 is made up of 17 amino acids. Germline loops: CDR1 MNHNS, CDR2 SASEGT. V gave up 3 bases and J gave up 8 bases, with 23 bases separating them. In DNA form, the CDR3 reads TGTGCCAGCAGTGACCGTGACCAGGGTTCGGGGTGCGATGAGCAGTTCTTC. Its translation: CASSDRDQGSGCDEQFF.

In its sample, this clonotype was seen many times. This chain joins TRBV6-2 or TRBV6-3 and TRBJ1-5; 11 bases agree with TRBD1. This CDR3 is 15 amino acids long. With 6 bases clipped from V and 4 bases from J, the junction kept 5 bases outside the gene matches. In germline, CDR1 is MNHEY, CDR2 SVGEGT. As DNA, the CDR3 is TGTGCCAGCAGCTTCGGACAGGGGGCGAATCAGCCCCAGCATTTT. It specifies CASSFGQGANQPQHF.

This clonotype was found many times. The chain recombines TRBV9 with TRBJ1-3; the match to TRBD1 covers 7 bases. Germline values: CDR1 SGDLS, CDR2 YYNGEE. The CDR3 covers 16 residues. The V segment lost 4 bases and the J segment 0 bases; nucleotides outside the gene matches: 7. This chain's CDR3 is CASSLSGQASGNTIYF. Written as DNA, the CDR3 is TGTGCCAGCAGCTTATCTGGACAGGCCTCTGGAAACACCATATATTTT.

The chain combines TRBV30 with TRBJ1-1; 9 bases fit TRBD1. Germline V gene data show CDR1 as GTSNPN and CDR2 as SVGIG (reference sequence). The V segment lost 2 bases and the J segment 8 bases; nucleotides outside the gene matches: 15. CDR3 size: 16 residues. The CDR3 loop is CAWSSPGQGARDEAFF. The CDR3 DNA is TGTGCCTGGAGTTCCCCGGGACAGGGCGCTAGGGACGAAGCTTTCTTT.

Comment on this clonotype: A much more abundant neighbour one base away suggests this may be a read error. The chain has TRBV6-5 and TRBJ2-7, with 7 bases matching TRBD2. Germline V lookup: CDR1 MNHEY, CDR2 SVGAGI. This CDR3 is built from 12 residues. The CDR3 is CASGYRGVEQYF. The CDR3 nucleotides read TGTGCCAGCGGTTACCGGGGGGTCGAGCAGTACTTC.

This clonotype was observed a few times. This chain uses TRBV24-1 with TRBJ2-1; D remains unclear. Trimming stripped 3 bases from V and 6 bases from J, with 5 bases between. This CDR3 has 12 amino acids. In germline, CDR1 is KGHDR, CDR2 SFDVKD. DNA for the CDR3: TGTGCCACCAGTGATGGAGTCAATGAGCAGTTCTTC. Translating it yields CATSDGVNEQFF.

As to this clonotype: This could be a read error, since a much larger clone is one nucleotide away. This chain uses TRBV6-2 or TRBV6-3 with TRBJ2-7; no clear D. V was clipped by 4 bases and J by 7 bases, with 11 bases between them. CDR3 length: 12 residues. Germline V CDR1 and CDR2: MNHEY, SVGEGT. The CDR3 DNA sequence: TGTGCCAGCAGTTTCCTCCCTCGGGAGCAGTACTTC. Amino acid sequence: CASSFLPREQYF.

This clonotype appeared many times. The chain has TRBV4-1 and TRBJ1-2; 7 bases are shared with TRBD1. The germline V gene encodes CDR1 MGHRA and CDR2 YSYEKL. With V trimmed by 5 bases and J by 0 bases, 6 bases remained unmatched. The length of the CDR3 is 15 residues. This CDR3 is CASSARDSPNYGYTF. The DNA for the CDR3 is TGCGCCAGCAGCGCGAGGGACAGCCCTAACTATGGCTACACCTTC.

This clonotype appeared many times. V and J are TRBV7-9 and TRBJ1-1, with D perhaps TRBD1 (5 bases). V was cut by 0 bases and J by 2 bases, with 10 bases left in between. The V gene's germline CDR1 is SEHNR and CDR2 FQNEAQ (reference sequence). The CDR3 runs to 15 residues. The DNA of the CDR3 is TGTGCCAGCAGCTTAGCCCCGACAGTTAACACTGAAGCTTTCTTT. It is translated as CASSLAPTVNTEAFF.

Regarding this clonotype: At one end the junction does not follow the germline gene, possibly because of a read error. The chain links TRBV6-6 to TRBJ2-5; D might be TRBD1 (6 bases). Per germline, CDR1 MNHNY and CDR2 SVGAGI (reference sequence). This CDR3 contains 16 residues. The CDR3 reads CASSSGPRTAQEAQYF. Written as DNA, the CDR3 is TGTGCCAGCAGTTCCGGTCCTAGGACAGCTCAAGAGGCCCAGTACTTC.

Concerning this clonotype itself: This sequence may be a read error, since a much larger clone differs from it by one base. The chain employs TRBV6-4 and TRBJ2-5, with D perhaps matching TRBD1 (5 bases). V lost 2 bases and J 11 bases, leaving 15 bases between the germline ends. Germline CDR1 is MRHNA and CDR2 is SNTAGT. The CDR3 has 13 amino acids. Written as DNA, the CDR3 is TGTGCCAGCAGTGACCGACAGTACAATGAGCAGTACTTC. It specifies CASSDRQYNEQYF.

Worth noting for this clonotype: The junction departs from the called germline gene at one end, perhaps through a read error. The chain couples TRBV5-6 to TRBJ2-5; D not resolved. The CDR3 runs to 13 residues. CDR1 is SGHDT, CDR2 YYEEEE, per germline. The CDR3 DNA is TGTGCCAGCGGCTTGGCAGCACCGGAGACCCAGTACTTC. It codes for CASGLAAPETQYF.

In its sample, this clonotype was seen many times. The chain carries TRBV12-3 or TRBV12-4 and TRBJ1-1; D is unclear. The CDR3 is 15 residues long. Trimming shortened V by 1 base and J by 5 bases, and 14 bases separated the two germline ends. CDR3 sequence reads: CASSLVYSPGTEAFF. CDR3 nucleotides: TGTGCCAGCAGTTTAGTCTATAGCCCCGGGACTGAAGCTTTCTTT.

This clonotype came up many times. This CDR3 is CASTRDYEQYF. CDR3 DNA: TGTGCCAGCACCAGGGATTACGAGCAGTACTTC. V gene TRBV6-2 or TRBV6-3 combines with J gene TRBJ2-7; D perhaps matches TRBD1 (5 bases). The CDR3 is 11 residues long. Germline loops: CDR1 MNHEY, CDR2 SVGEGT. The V and J ends lost 7 bases and 4 bases respectively, with 8 bases between them.